The next 22 T cell receptor beta chains were all read from a single sample in a study of blood T cell repertoires in COVID-19. TCRdb's copy holds only in-frame clones and misses some; the assay was immunoSEQ multiplex PCR. There are around 270,000 clones in the sample; more than 85% occur only once, and roughly 5.6% lies in the top ten. Sequenced input: peripheral blood. The receptors derive from an older woman with COVID-19, enrolled during active disease.

CDR3 nucleotide sequence: TGTGCCAGCAGTTTAGAGGGAGGGGCTTTCTTT. Translation gives CASSLEGGAFF. This chain uses TRBV28 with TRBJ1-1, with D hard to call. This CDR3 region has 11 residues. Between the trimmed V and J ends, which lost 2 bases and 11 bases, there was a span of 9 bases. The germline V gene encodes CDR1 MDHEN and CDR2 SYDVKM.

The rearrangement uses TRBV4-1 and TRBJ1-1; 8 nucleotides align to TRBD1. Germline trimming cut 5 bases from V and 5 bases from J; bases unmatched to any gene: 19. The germline V gene encodes CDR1 MGHRA and CDR2 YSYEKL. The length of the CDR3 is 18 residues. Written as DNA, the CDR3 is TGCGCCAGCAGCGCAAACAGGGGGTCTAAGAGGGTGGGTACTGAAGCTTTCTTT. The encoded protein is CASSANRGSKRVGTEAFF.

This clone was seen once. The chain recombines TRBV5-1 with TRBJ2-3; 10 bases agree with TRBD2. CDR1 and CDR2 (germline): SGHRS, YFSETQ. The CDR3 loop spans 16 amino acids. With 3 bases clipped from V and 2 bases from J, the junction kept 6 bases outside the gene matches. As DNA, the CDR3 is TGCGCCAGCAGCTCCCTAGCGGGAGTTTTCACAGATACGCAGTATTTT. This encodes CASSSLAGVFTDTQYF.

This clone was counted once. The rearrangement joins TRBV19 to TRBJ2-7; D is undetermined. The CDR3 loop spans 12 amino acids. CDR1 and CDR2 from the germline V gene are LNHDA and SQIVND (reference sequence). V gave up 10 bases and J gave up 2 bases, with 12 bases separating them. CDR3 in amino acids: CATRDTTYEQYF. The CDR3 DNA is TGTGCCACCAGAGACACCACCTACGAGCAGTACTTC.

The chain couples TRBV9 to TRBJ2-1; TRBD2 agrees at 12 bases. From germline, CDR1 is SGDLS and CDR2 YYNGEE. This CDR3 spans 19 amino acids. J gave up 5 bases and V 0 bases, and 12 bases lay outside the gene matches. CDR3 region: CASSVATGTSGLMDNEQFF. DNA for the CDR3: TGTGCCAGCAGCGTAGCTACAGGGACTAGCGGGCTGATGGACAATGAGCAGTTCTTC. The whole variable domain, filled in from reference TRBV9 and TRBJ2-1, reads DSGVTQTPKHLITATGQRVTLRCSPRSGDLSVYWYQQSLDQGLQFLIQYYNGEERAKGNILERFSAQQFPDLHSELNLSSLELGDSALYFCASSVATGTSGLMDNEQFFGPGTRLTVL.

The chain joins TRBV27 to TRBJ2-1; 14 positions agree with TRBD2. CDR1 and CDR2 (germline): MNHEY, SMNVEV (reference sequence). This CDR3 has 14 amino acids. V lost 6 bases, J lost 10 bases, and 5 bases stayed unmatched. The CDR3 DNA is TGTGCCAGCAGCGGACTAGCGGGAGGACGGGAGCAGTTCTTC. As protein: CASSGLAGGREQFF.

The genes are TRBV15 and TRBJ2-7; the match to TRBD1 covers 9 bases. The ends lost 0 bases at V and 3 bases at J; junction bases unmatched: 0. The CDR3 runs to 14 residues. Germline V gene data show CDR1 as LNHNV and CDR2 as YYDKDF (reference sequence). The CDR3 here is CATSREGQGYEQYF. DNA for the CDR3: TGTGCCACCAGCAGAGAGGGACAGGGCTACGAGCAGTACTTC.

The V and J genes are TRBV28 and TRBJ2-7, with a tentative D call TRBD1 (6 bases). The V end lost 5 bases, the J end lost 4 bases, and 18 bases lay between the germline ends. The CDR3 has 15 residues. CDR1 and CDR2 from the germline V gene are MDHEN and SYDVKM. The DNA for the CDR3 is TGTGCCAGCAGTCTCCCGGCGTCAGGGGTTTACGAGCAGTACTTC. The encoded protein is CASSLPASGVYEQYF.

This chain connects TRBV19 to TRBJ1-5; TRBD1 is a possible D gene (5 bases). Germline V gives CDR1 LNHDA, CDR2 SQIVND (reference sequence). The CDR3 is 13 amino acids. The germline V and J ends were trimmed by 7 bases and 4 bases, with 11 bases remaining between them. CDR3 DNA: TGTGCCAGTAAAGGTTCAGGGAATCAGCCCCAGCATTTT. Translated, it gives CASKGSGNQPQHF.

In its sample, this clone was seen once. The chain combines TRBV3-1 (or the pseudogene TRBV3-2) with TRBJ1-5, with 9 bases fitting TRBD1. V was clipped by 4 bases and J by 0 bases; unmatched bases: 4. Germline V gives CDR1 LGHDT, CDR2 YNNKEL (reference sequence). CDR3 size: 16 residues. The CDR3 DNA reads TGTGCCAGCAGCCGTTCGACAGGGGGTAGCAATCAGCCCCAGCATTTT. Translation: CASSRSTGGSNQPQHF.

The chain joins TRBV27 to TRBJ2-1; D remains unclear. Germline assignment: CDR1 MNHEY and CDR2 SMNVEV (reference sequence). V lost 6 bases to trimming and J lost 4 bases, with 4 bases between them. The CDR3 length is 11 residues. CDR3 protein: CASSRYNEQFF. DNA of the CDR3: TGTGCCAGCAGCCGTTACAATGAGCAGTTCTTC.

This chain uses TRBV3-1 (or the pseudogene TRBV3-2) with TRBJ1-2; D is perhaps TRBD1 (6 bases). Trimming removed 1 base at V and 8 bases at J, with 14 bases between. The V gene's germline CDR1 is LGHDT and CDR2 YNNKEL (reference sequence). The CDR3 sequence is 14 residues long. CDR3 in amino acids: CASSQVRTEYGYTF. DNA of the CDR3: TGTGCCAGCAGCCAAGTGAGGACAGAATACGGCTACACCTTC.

The genes are TRBV9 and TRBJ2-2; 15 bases are shared with TRBD2. This CDR3 is built from 18 residues. Germline CDR1 is SGDLS and CDR2 is YYNGEE. The J segment lost 2 bases and the V segment lost 4 bases, leaving 6 bases of the junction unmatched. The DNA of the CDR3 is TGTGCCAGCAGCATCCGGACTAGCGGGAGGGTAAACACCGGGGAGCTGTTTTTT. Its protein product is CASSIRTSGRVNTGELFF. The whole variable domain, filled in from reference TRBV9 and TRBJ2-2, reads DSGVTQTPKHLITATGQRVTLRCSPRSGDLSVYWYQQSLDQGLQFLIQYYNGEERAKGNILERFSAQQFPDLHSELNLSSLELGDSALYFCASSIRTSGRVNTGELFFGEGSRLTVL.

This CDR3 reads CASSFREPRNQPQHF. As DNA, the CDR3 is TGTGCCAGCAGTTTTCGAGAGCCACGCAATCAGCCCCAGCATTTT. The chain uses TRBV6-5 and TRBJ1-5; no clear D. Trimming pared 4 bases from V and 2 bases from J, leaving 12 bases between. This CDR3 is 15 amino acids long. CDR1 and CDR2 (germline): MNHEY, SVGAGI.

This rearrangement joins TRBV4-1 to TRBJ1-1, with D perhaps TRBD1 (6 bases). The CDR3 sequence is 16 residues long. Germline CDR1 MGHRA, CDR2 YSYEKL. Trimming stripped 3 bases from V and 5 bases from J, with 19 bases between. The CDR3 nucleotides are TGCGCCAGCAGCCAGTCCCCCACAGGGCTGGGGACTGAAGCTTTCTTT. Translated, it gives CASSQSPTGLGTEAFF.

Turning to this clone: Other nucleotide sequences from this sample produce the same CDR3. This chain joins TRBV7-6 and TRBJ2-7, with no clear D. Deletions cut 4 bases from V and 0 bases from J, with 4 bases between. Germline-derived CDR1 and CDR2 are SGHVS and FNYEAQ. This CDR3 is built from 12 residues. The CDR3 DNA is TGTGCCAGCAGCTCGAGCTCCTACGAGCAGTACTTC. Its translation is CASSSSSYEQYF.

This chain joins TRBV9 and TRBJ1-3, with a tentative D call TRBD1 (6 bases). The CDR3 sequence is 15 residues long. Germline-derived CDR1 and CDR2 are SGDLS and YYNGEE. Trimming stripped 4 bases from V and 1 base from J, with 12 bases between. Here the CDR3 reads CASSPQQGSGNTIYF. The CDR3 region has the DNA TGTGCCAGCAGCCCACAACAGGGATCTGGAAACACCATATATTTT.

V usage is TRBV5-1 and J usage is TRBJ2-7, with D maybe TRBD1 (5 bases). The germline gives CDR1 SGHRS, CDR2 YFSETQ. V lost 5 bases and J 5 bases, leaving 17 bases between the germline ends. The length of the CDR3 is 14 residues. The CDR3 DNA follows: TGCGCCAGCAGTAGGGTGCAGGGCCTCGACGAGCAGTACTTC. Translation gives CASSRVQGLDEQYF. The full variable domain, rest sourced from reference TRBV5-1 and TRBJ2-7, is KAGVTQTPRYLIKTRGQQVTLSCSPISGHRSVSWYQQTPGQGLQFLFEYFSETQRNKGNFPGRFSGRQFSNSRSEMNVSTLELGDSALYLCASSRVQGLDEQYFGPGTRLTVT.

This chain links TRBV5-1 with TRBJ2-2; 12 nucleotides align to TRBD2. This CDR3 comprises 16 residues. Germline CDR1 and CDR2: SGHRS and YFSETQ. V lost 4 bases to trimming and J lost 1 base; unmatched junction nucleotides: 2. The CDR3 loop is CASSRGLAGNTGELFF. The CDR3, as DNA: TGCGCCAGCAGCCGGGGACTAGCGGGGAACACCGGGGAGCTGTTTTTT.

The chain links TRBV18 to TRBJ2-1, with TRBD1 matching 9 bases. The CDR3 has 17 residues. V dropped 4 bases and J dropped 7; count of bases not matched to a gene: 14. CDR1 and CDR2 (germline): KGHSH, LQKENI. CDR3 sequence: CASSLPWTGVVWNEQFF. CDR3 coding DNA: TGTGCCAGCTCACTCCCCTGGACAGGGGTTGTGTGGAATGAGCAGTTCTTC.

CDR3 in amino acids: CASSYTSGQTTGELFF. In DNA form, the CDR3 reads TGTGCCAGCAGTTACACCTCAGGACAGACCACCGGGGAGCTGTTTTTT. The V and J genes are TRBV6-6 and TRBJ2-2, with D tentatively TRBD1 (6 bases). Looked up from germline, CDR1 is MNHNY and CDR2 is SVGAGI (reference sequence). CDR3 length equals 16 residues. Deletions cut 2 bases from V and 4 bases from J, with 14 bases between.

V usage is TRBV5-1 and J usage is TRBJ1-5, with unresolved D. Germline-derived CDR1 and CDR2 are SGHRS and YFSETQ. The CDR3 has 15 amino acids. V was shortened by 1 base and J by 0 bases, with 8 bases between the two germline ends. The CDR3 region has the DNA TGCGCCAGCAGCTTGTCAGGAACTAGCAATCAGCCCCAGCATTTT. Its translation: CASSLSGTSNQPQHF.